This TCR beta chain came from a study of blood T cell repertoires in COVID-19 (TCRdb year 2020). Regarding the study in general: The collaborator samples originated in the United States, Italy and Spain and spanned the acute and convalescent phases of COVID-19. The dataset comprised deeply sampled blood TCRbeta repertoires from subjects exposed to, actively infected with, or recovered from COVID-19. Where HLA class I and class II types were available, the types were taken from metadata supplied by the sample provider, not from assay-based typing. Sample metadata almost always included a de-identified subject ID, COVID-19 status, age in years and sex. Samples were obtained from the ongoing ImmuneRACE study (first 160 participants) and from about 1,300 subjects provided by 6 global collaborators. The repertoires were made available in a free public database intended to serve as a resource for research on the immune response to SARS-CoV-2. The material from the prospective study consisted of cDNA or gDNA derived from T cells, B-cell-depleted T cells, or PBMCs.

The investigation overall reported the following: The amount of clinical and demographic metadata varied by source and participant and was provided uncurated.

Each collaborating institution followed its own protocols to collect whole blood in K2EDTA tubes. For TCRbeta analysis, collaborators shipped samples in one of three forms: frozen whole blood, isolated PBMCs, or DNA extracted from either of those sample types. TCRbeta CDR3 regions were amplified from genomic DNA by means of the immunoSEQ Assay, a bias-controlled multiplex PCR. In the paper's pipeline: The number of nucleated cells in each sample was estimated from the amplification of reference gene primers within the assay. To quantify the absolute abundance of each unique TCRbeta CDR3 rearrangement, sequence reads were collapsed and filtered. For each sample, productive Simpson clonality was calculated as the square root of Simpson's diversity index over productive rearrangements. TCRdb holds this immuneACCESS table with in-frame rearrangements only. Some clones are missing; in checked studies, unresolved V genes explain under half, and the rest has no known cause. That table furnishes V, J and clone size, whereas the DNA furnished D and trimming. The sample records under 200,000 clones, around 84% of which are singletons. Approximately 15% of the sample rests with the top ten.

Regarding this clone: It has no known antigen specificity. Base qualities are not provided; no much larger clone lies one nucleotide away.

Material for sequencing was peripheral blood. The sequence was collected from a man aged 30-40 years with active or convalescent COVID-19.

The DNA sequence is TGTGCCAGCTCTCTCCTTGGGACGGGAGACGGCGGCTACAATGAGCAGTTCTTC. This encodes CASSLLGTGDGGYNEQFF. This chain is built from TRBV18 and TRBJ2-1, with a tentative D gene TRBD2 over 6 matching bases. Including cysteine and phenylalanine, the CDR3 has 18 amino acids. The kept DNA is CDR3 alone, 54 bases in frame from the first base. The germline V gene sets CDR1 to KGHSH and CDR2 to LQKENI. The junction carries 24 bases between V and J, which are trimmed by 6 bases and 3 bases respectively.